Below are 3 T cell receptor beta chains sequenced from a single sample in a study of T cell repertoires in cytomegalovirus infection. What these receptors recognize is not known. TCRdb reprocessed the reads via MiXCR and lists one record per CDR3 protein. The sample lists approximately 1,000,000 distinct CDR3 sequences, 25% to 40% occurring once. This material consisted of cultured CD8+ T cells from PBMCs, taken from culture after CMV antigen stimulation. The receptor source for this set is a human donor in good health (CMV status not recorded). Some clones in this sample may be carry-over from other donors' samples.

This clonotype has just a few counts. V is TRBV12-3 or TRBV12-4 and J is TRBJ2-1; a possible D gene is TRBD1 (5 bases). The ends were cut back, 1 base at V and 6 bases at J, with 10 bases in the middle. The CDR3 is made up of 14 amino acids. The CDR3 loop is CASSLVGRVNEQFF. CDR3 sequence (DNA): TGTGCCAGCAGTTTAGTGGGCAGGGTCAATGAGCAGTTCTTC.

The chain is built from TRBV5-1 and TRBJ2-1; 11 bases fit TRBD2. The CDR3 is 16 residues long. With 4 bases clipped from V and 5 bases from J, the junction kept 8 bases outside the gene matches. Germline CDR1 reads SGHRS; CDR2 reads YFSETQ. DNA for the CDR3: TGCGCCAGCAGCACCCGACTAGCGGGGCCTAACAATGAGCAGTTCTTC. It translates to CASSTRLAGPNNEQFF. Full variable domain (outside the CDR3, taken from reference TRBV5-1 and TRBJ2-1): KAGVTQTPRYLIKTRGQQVTLSCSPISGHRSVSWYQQTPGQGLQFLFEYFSETQRNKGNFPGRFSGRQFSNSRSEMNVSTLELGDSALYLCASSTRLAGPNNEQFFGPGTRLTVL.

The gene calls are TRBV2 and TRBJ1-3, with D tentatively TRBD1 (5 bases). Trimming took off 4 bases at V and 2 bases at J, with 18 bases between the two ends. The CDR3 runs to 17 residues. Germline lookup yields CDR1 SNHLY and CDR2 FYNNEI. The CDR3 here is CASSARDPGRAGNTIYF. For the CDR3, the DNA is TGTGCCAGCAGTGCCCGGGACCCCGGGCGAGCTGGAAACACCATATATTTT.